A selection of T cell receptor beta chains follows, all from one sample in a study of T cells of healthy individuals. One entry per CDR3 protein results from TCRdb running MiXCR on the 5' RACE reads. The top ten clones hold less than 6% of a sample with about 57,000 distinct CDR3 sequences, around 16% of them seen once. The receptors here all came from a human donor in good health. CDR3s include the opening cysteine and the closing phenylalanine or tryptophan. A D gene is named only where the DNA matches it firmly. Rows give clone size only sometimes, using once, few, many, or a class for an expanded clone.

clone_size	j_call	v_call	d_call	cdr3_length	cdr3_aa	cdr3_nt
many	TRBJ2-3	TRBV7-9	TRBD2	15	CASSPGTSGTDTQYF	TGTGCCAGCAGCCCGGGGACTAGCGGCACAGATACGCAGTATTTT
many	TRBJ1-2	TRBV20-1	-	18	CSETRAALWLHLHLGYTF	-
many	TRBJ2-3	TRBV4-2	-	14	CASSQDGTVNTQYF	TGTGCCAGCAGCCAAGACGGGACGGTGAATACGCAGTATTTT
many	TRBJ1-3	TRBV12-3/TRBV12-4	TRBD1	14	CASSDRGTGNTIYF	TGTGCCAGCAGTGACAGGGGAACTGGAAACACCATATATTTT
many	TRBJ1-2	TRBV10-1	-	13	CASSETTGSGYTF	TGCGCCAGCAGTGAAACTACAGGATCCGGCTACACCTTC
many	TRBJ2-7	TRBV9	TRBD2	14	CASSVGPLADEQYF	TGTGCCAGCAGCGTAGGTCCGCTAGCGGACGAGCAGTACTTC
-	TRBJ1-1	TRBV5-1	TRBD1	15	CASSTYRGDGPEAFF	TGCGCCAGCAGCACATACAGGGGAGACGGCCCTGAAGCTTTCTTT
many	TRBJ2-1	TRBV9	TRBD1	15	CASSLGGTGYNEQFF	TGTGCCAGCAGCCTCGGAGGGACAGGGTACAATGAGCAGTTCTTC
few	TRBJ1-6	TRBV5-1	-	14	CASSLVSQNSPLHF	TGCGCCAGCAGCTTGGTGTCACAGAATTCACCCCTCCACTTT
-	TRBJ1-1	TRBV6-1	-	15	CASRVGPRVNTEAFF	TGTGCCAGCAGGGTCGGACCAAGGGTGAACACTGAAGCTTTCTTT
many	TRBJ2-7	TRBV5-4	-	16	CASSRRRAGSLHEQYF	TGTGCCAGCAGCCGGAGGAGGGCAGGGAGTCTCCACGAGCAGTACTTC
few	TRBJ1-1	TRBV29-1	-	11	CSVGRASEAFF	TGCAGCGTTGGCAGGGCCTCGGAAGCTTTCTTT
many	TRBJ2-7	TRBV11-2	TRBD1	13	CAITDRDHYEQYF	TGTGCCATCACAGACAGGGATCACTACGAGCAGTACTTC
many	TRBJ2-7	TRBV6-5	TRBD1	15	CASRYSGTGAVEQYF	TGTGCCAGCAGATACTCCGGGACAGGGGCCGTCGAGCAGTACTTC
-	TRBJ2-3	TRBV20-1	-	14	CSARDSGGTDTQYF	TGCAGTGCTAGAGATTCGGGGGGCACAGATACGCAGTATTTT
many	TRBJ1-2	TRBV19	-	13	CASSIGSNYGYTF	TGTGCCAGTAGTATCGGCAGTAACTATGGCTACACCTTC
-	TRBJ2-7	TRBV30	TRBD1	13	CAWAPQGVHEQYF	TGTGCCTGGGCACCTCAGGGGGTTCACGAGCAGTACTTC
-	TRBJ2-3	TRBV7-3	-	16	CASSPSLIAPGSPQYF	TGTGCCAGCAGCCCAAGCCTGATAGCGCCCGGGTCCCCGCAGTATTTT
few	TRBJ2-5	TRBV27	-	15	CASPDSRGGEETQYF	TGTGCCAGCCCCGATTCGAGGGGGGGGGAAGAGACCCAGTACTTC
many	TRBJ2-2	TRBV28	-	17	CASSDFRDLISPGELFF	TGTGCCAGCAGTGACTTCCGGGACCTTATATCCCCCGGGGAGCTGTTTTTT
many	TRBJ1-2	TRBV19	-	16	CASSTTLPQGNYGYTF	TGTGCCAGTAGTACCACCCTGCCACAGGGAAACTATGGCTACACCTTC
-	TRBJ2-2	TRBV25-1	TRBD2	13	CASSDGRAGELFF	TGTGCCAGCAGTGACGGGAGGGCCGGGGAGCTGTTTTTT
many	TRBJ2-1	TRBV6-2/TRBV6-3	TRBD2	15	CASSYTAGFYNEQFF	TGTGCCAGCAGTTACACAGCGGGGTTTTACAATGAGCAGTTCTTC
-	TRBJ2-1	TRBV2	TRBD1	17	CATTGGLGLAASNEQFF	TGTGCCACTACAGGGGGCCTTGGTCTAGCGGCCTCCAATGAGCAGTTCTTC
few	TRBJ2-3	TRBV6-7	TRBD2	21	CASRPKGVRPGLAGRGDTQYF	TGTGCCAGCAGGCCCAAAGGGGTGAGACCGGGACTAGCGGGAAGGGGAGATACGCAGTATTTT
few	TRBJ2-1	TRBV6-4	-	14	CASSDSLASNEQFF	TGTGCCAGCAGTGACTCGTTAGCATCCAATGAGCAGTTCTTC
-	TRBJ1-5	TRBV19	-	15	CASSLTDTSNQPQHF	TGTGCCAGTAGCTTAACCGACACCTCCAATCAGCCCCAGCATTTT
many	TRBJ2-2	TRBV5-1	-	15	CASQRAISDTGELFF	TGCGCCAGTCAGAGGGCTATAAGTGACACCGGGGAGCTGTTTTTT
many	TRBJ1-2	TRBV20-1	-	13	CSVPSGADYGYTF	TGCAGTGTACCGTCGGGGGCCGACTATGGCTACACCTTC
few	TRBJ2-2	TRBV12-5	TRBD2	16	CASGFTSGGYTGELFF	TGTGCTAGTGGTTTTACTAGCGGGGGATATACCGGGGAGCTGTTTTTT
many	TRBJ1-3	TRBV12-3/TRBV12-4	-	15	CASSWAADSGNTIYF	TGTGCCAGCAGTTGGGCGGCCGACTCTGGAAACACCATATATTTT
many	TRBJ2-5	TRBV4-1	-	16	CASSQDSRGGIETQYF	TGCGCCAGCAGCCAAGACTCCAGGGGGGGTATAGAGACCCAGTACTTC
many	TRBJ2-2	TRBV4-2	TRBD2	16	CASSHGGLAGTGELFF	TGTGCCAGCAGCCACGGGGGCCTAGCGGGAACCGGGGAGCTGTTTTTT
many	TRBJ1-1	TRBV29-1	-	12	CSVQWGMTEAFF	TGCAGCGTTCAATGGGGCATGACTGAAGCTTTCTTT
many	TRBJ2-7	TRBV7-2	-	13	CASSFPGAYEQYF	TGTGCCAGCAGTTTCCCCGGGGCCTACGAGCAGTACTTC
-	TRBJ2-1	TRBV14	-	17	CASSQDPAGLSYNEQFF	TGTGCCAGCAGCCAAGATCCGGCAGGCCTCTCCTACAATGAGCAGTTCTTC
few	TRBJ2-5	TRBV20-1	-	14	CSARSGGGQETQYF	TGCAGTGCTAGATCGGGGGGCGGACAAGAGACCCAGTACTTC
-	TRBJ2-1	TRBV6-5	TRBD2	13	CASSQGLAAWEFF	TGTGCCAGCAGCCAGGGACTAGCGGCCTGGGAGTTCTTC
few	TRBJ1-1	TRBV11-2	-	15	CASSLVYQANTEAFF	TGTGCCAGCAGCTTAGTATATCAGGCTAACACTGAAGCTTTCTTT
-	TRBJ2-1	TRBV5-1	TRBD1	12	CASSSGGHEQFF	TGCGCCAGCAGCTCAGGGGGCCATGAGCAGTTCTTC
many	TRBJ2-3	TRBV4-2	TRBD2	15	CASSHLAGEPDTQYF	TGTGCCAGCAGCCATCTAGCGGGAGAGCCAGATACGCAGTATTTT
-	TRBJ2-5	TRBV5-1	-	15	CASSLWKTEQETQYF	TGCGCCAGCAGCTTGTGGAAAACAGAGCAAGAGACCCAGTACTTC
few	TRBJ1-2	TRBV28	-	15	CASSSRVRPNYGYTF	TGTGCCAGCAGTTCCCGGGTCAGGCCGAACTATGGCTACACCTTC
many	TRBJ2-3	TRBV5-1	TRBD2	16	CASGLAGGAREDTQYF	TGCGCCAGCGGACTAGCGGGGGGCGCTAGGGAAGATACGCAGTATTTT
-	TRBJ2-7	TRBV7-2	-	15	CASSPRRGGSYEQYF	TGTGCCAGCAGCCCGAGGAGGGGAGGAAGCTACGAGCAGTACTTC
few	TRBJ1-6	TRBV28	-	15	CASSWGRLYNSPLHF	TGTGCCAGCAGTTGGGGACGTCTCTATAATTCACCCCTCCACTTT